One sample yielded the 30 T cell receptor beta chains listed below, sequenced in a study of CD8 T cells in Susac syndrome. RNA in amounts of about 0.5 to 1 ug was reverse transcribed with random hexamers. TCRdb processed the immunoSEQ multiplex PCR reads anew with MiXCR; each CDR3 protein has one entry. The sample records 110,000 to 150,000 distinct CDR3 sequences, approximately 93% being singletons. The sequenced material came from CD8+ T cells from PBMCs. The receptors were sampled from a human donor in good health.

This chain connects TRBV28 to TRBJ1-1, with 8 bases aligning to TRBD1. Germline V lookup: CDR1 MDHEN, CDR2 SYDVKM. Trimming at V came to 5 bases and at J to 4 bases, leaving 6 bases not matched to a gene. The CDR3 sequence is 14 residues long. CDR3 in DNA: TGTGCCAGCAGTCGTACAGGGGGGGGCACTGAAGCTTTCTTT. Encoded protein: CASSRTGGGTEAFF.

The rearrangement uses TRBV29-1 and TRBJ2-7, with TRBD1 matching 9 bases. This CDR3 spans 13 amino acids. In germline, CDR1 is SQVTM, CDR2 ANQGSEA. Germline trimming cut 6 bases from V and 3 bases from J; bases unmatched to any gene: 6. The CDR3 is CSVKDRGYYEQYF. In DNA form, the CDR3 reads TGCAGCGTCAAGGACAGGGGTTACTACGAGCAGTACTTC.

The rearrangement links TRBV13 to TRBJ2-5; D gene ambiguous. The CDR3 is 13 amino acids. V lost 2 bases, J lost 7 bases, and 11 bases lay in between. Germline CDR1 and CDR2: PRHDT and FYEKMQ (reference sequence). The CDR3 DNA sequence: TGTGCCAGCAGCTTATTTCAAGATGGGACCCAGTACTTC. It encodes CASSLFQDGTQYF. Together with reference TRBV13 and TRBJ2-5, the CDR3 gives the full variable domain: AAGVIQSPRHLIKEKRETATLKCYPIPRHDTVYWYQQGPGQDPQFLISFYEKMQSDKGSIPDRFSAQQFSDYHSELNMSSLELGDSALYFCASSLFQDGTQYFGPGTRLLVL.

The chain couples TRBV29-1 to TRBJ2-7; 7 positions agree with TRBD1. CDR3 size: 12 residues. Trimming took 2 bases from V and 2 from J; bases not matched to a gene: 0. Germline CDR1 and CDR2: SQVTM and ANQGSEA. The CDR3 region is CSVEQGAYEQYF. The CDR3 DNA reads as TGCAGCGTTGAACAGGGGGCCTACGAGCAGTACTTC.

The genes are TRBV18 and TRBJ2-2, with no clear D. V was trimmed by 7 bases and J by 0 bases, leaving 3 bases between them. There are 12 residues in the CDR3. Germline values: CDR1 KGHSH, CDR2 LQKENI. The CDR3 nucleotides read TGTGCCAGCTTAACGAACACCGGGGAGCTGTTTTTT. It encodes CASLTNTGELFF. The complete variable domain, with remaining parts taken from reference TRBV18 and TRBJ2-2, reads NAGVMQNPRHLVRRRGQEARLRCSPMKGHSHVYWYRQLPEEGLKFMVYLQKENIIDESGMPKERFSAEFPKEGPSILRIQQVVRGDSAAYFCASLTNTGELFFGEGSRLTVL.

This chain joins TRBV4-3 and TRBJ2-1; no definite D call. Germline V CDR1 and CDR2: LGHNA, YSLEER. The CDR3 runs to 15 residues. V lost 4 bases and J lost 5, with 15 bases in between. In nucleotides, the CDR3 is TGCGCCAGCAGCCCCCGGACGAGACTTGACAATGAGCAGTTCTTC. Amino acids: CASSPRTRLDNEQFF.

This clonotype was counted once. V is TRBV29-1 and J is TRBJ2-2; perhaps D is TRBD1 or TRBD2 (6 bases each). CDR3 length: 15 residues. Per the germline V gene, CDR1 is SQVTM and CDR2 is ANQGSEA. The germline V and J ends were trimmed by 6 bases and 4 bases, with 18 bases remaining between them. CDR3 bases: TGCAGCGTCCAGACAGGAGGGGTGTCCACCGGGGAGCTGTTTTTT. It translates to CSVQTGGVSTGELFF.

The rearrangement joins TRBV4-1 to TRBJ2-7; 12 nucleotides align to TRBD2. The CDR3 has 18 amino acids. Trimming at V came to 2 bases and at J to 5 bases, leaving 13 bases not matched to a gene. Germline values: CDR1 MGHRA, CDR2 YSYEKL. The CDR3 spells CASSQLNRVTSGRNEQYF. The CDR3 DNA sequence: TGCGCCAGCAGCCAACTCAACAGGGTGACTAGCGGGAGAAACGAGCAGTACTTC.

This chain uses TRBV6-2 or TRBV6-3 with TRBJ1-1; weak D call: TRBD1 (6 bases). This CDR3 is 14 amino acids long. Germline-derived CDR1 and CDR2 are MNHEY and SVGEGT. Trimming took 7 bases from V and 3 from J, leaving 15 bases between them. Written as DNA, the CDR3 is TGTGCCAGCACCATACAGGGAGGAGACACTGAAGCTTTCTTT. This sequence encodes CASTIQGGDTEAFF.

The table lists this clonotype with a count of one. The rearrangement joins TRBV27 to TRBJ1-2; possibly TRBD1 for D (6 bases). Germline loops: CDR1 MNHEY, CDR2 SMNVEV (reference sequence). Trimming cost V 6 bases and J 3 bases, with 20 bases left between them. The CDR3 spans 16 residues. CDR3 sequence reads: CASSPAAGDFDYGYTF. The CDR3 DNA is TGTGCCAGCAGCCCGGCGGCAGGGGACTTTGACTATGGCTACACCTTC.

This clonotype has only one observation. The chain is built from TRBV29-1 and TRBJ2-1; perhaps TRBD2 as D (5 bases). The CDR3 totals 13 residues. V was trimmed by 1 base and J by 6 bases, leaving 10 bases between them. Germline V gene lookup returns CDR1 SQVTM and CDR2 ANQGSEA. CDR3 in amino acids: CSVEGGAANEQFF. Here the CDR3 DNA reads TGCAGCGTTGAAGGAGGAGCGGCCAATGAGCAGTTCTTC.

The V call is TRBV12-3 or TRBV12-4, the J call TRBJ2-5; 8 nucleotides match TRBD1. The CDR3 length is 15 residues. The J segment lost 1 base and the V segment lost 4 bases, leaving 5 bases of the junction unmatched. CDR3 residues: CASSSPGGPQETQYF. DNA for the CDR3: TGTGCCAGCAGTTCTCCAGGGGGCCCCCAAGAGACCCAGTACTTC.

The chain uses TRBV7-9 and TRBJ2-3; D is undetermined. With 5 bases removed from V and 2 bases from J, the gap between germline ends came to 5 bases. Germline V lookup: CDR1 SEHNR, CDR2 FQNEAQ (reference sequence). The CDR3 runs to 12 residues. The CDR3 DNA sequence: TGTGCCAGCAGCACCTTCACAGATACGCAGTATTTT. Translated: CASSTFTDTQYF.

Written as DNA, the CDR3 is TGCAGCGTGGGGGCTAGACATAATGAGCAGTTCTTC. Its translation: CSVGARHNEQFF. The gene calls are TRBV29-1 and TRBJ2-1; possibly TRBD1 for D (6 bases). V shed 6 bases and J shed 7 bases, with 13 bases lying between them. CDR1 is SQVTM, CDR2 ANQGSEA, per germline. This CDR3 contains 12 residues.

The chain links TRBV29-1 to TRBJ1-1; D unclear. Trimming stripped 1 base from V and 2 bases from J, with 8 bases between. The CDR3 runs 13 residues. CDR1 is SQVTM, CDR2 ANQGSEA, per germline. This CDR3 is CSVEVRSNTEAFF. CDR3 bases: TGCAGCGTTGAAGTCCGATCTAACACTGAAGCTTTCTTT.

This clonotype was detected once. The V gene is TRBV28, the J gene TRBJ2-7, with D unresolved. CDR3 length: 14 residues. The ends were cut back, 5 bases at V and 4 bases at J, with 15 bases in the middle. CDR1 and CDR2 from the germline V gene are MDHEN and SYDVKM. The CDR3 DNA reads TGTGCCAGCAGTCCCCCCGCGGCCCGGTACGAGCAGTACTTC. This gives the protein CASSPPAARYEQYF.

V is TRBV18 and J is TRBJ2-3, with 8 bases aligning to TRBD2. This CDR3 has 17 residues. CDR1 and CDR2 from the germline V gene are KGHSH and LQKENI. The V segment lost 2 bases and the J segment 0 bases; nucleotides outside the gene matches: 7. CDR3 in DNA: TGTGCCAGCTCACCAACCTTAGCGGGACCTAGCACAGATACGCAGTATTTT. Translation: CASSPTLAGPSTDTQYF.

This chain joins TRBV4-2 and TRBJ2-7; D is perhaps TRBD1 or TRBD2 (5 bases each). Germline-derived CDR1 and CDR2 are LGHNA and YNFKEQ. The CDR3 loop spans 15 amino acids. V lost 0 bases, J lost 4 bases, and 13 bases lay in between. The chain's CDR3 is CASSQDWDPSYEQYF. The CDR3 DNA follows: TGTGCCAGCAGCCAAGATTGGGACCCATCTTACGAGCAGTACTTC.

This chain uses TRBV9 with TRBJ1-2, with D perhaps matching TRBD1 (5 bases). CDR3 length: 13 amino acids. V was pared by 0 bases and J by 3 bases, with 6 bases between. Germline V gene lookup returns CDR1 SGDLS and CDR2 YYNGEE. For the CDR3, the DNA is TGTGCCAGCAGCGTAGGCAGGGACTATGGCTACACCTTC. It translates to CASSVGRDYGYTF.

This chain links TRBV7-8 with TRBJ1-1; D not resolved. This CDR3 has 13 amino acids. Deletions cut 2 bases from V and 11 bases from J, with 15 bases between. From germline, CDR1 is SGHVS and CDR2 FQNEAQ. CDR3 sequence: CASSLIPKEAAFF. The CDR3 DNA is TGTGCCAGCAGCTTAATACCTAAAGAGGCCGCTTTCTTT.

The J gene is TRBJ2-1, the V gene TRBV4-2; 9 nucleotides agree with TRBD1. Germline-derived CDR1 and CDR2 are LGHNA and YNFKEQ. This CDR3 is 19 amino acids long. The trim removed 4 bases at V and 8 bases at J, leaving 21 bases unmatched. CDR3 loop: CASSPLKSTGQGIWDEQFF. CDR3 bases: TGTGCCAGCAGCCCCCTCAAGTCGACGGGACAGGGAATATGGGATGAGCAGTTCTTC.

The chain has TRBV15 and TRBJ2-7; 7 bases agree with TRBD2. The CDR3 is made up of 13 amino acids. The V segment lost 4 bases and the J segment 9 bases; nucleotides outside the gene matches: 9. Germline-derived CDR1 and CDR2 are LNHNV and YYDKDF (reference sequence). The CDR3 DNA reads TGTGCCACCAGCACAAGTAGCGGGCTAGTGCAGTACTTC. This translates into CATSTSSGLVQYF.

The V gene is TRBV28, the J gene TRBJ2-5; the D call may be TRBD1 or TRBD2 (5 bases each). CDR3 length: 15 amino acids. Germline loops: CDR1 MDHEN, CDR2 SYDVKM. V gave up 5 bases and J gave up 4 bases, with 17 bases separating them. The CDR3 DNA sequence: TGTGCCAGCAGTCCCACGGTGGGGGTCGGAGAGACCCAGTACTTC. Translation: CASSPTVGVGETQYF.

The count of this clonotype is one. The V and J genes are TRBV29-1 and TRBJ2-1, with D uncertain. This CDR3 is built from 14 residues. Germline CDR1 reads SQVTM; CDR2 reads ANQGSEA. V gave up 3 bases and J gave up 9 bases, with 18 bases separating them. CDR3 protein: CSVDNSLGLSEQFF. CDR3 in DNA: TGCAGCGTTGATAACAGCCTTGGGCTAAGTGAGCAGTTCTTC.

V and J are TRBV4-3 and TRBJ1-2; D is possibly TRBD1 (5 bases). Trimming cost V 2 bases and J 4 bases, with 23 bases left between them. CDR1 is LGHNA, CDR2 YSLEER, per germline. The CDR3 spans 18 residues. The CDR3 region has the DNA TGCGCCAGCAGCCAAAACGACCCCCGCCTCAGGGATGCCTATGGCTACACCTTC. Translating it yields CASSQNDPRLRDAYGYTF.

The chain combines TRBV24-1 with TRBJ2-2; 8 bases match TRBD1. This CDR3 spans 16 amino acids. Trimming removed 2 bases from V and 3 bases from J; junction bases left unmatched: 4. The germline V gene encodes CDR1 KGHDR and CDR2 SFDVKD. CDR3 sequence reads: CATSDSTGAYTGELFF. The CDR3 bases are TGTGCCACCAGTGATTCGACAGGGGCCTACACCGGGGAGCTGTTTTTT.

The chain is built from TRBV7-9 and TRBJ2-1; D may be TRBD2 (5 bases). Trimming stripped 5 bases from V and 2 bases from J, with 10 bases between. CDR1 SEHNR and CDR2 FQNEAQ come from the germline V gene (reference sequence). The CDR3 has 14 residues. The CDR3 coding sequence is TGTGCCAGCAGCGGGAGCCCGACCTACAATGAGCAGTTCTTC. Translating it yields CASSGSPTYNEQFF. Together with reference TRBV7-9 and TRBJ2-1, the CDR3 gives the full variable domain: DTGVSQNPRHKITKRGQNVTFRCDPISEHNRLYWYRQTLGQGPEFLTYFQNEAQLEKSRLLSDRFSAERPKGSFSTLEIQRTEQGDSAMYLCASSGSPTYNEQFFGPGTRLTVL.

The CDR3 coding sequence is TGTGCCAGCAGCGTAGGGGACAGGGGGCCTGGCTACACCTTC. Protein sequence: CASSVGDRGPGYTF. The gene calls are TRBV9 and TRBJ1-2; 12 positions match TRBD1. Germline assignment: CDR1 SGDLS and CDR2 YYNGEE. The CDR3 loop spans 14 amino acids. V trimming: 0 bases; J trimming: 7 bases; junction bases outside the gene matches: 1.

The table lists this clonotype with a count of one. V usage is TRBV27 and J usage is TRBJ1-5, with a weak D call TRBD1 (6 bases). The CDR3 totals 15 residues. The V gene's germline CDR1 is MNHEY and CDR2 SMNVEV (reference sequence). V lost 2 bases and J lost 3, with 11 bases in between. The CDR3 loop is CASSLMGAANQPQHF. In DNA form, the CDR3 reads TGTGCCAGCAGTTTAATGGGGGCTGCCAATCAGCCCCAGCATTTT.

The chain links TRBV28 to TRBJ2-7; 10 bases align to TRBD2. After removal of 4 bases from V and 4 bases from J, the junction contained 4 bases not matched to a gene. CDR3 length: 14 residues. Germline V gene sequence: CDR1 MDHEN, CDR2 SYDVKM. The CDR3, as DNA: TGTGCCAGCAGTTCCCCGACTAGCGGGTACGAGCAGTACTTC. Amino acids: CASSSPTSGYEQYF. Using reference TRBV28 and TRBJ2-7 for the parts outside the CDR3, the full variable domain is DVKVTQSSRYLVKRTGEKVFLECVQDMDHENMFWYRQDPGLGLRLIYFSYDVKMKEKGDIPEGYSVSREKKERFSLILESASTNQTSMYLCASSSPTSGYEQYFGPGTRLTVT.